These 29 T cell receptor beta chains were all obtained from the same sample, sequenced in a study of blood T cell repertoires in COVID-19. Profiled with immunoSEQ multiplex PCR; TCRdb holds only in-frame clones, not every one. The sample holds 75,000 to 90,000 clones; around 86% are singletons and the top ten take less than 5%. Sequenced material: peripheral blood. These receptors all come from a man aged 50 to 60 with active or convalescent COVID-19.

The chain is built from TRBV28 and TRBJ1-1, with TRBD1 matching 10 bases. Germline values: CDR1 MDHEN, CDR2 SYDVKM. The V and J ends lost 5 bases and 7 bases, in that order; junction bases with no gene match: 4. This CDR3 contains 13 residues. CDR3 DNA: TGTGCCAGCAGTCGACAGGGGGCCTATGAAGCTTTCTTT. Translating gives CASSRQGAYEAFF.

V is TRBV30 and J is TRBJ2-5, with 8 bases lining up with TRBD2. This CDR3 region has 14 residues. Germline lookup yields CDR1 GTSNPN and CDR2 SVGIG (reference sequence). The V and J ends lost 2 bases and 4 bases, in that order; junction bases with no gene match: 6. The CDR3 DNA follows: TGTGCCTGGAGTATCTTGAGCGGGGGAGAGACCCAGTACTTC. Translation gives CAWSILSGGETQYF.

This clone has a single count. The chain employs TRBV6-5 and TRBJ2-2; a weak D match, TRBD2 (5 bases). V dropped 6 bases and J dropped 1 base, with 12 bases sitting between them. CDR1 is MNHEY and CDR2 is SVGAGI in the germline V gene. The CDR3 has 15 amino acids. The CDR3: CASRRRQRNTGELFF. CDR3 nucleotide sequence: TGTGCCAGCAGGAGGAGGCAGAGGAACACCGGGGAGCTGTTTTTT.

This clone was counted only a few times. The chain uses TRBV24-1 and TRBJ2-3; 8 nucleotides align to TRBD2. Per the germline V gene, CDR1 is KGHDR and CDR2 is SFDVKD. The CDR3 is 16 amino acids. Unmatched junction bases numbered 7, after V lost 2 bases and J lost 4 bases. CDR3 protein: CATSDSHGLAADTQYF. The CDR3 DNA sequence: TGTGCCACCAGTGATTCTCACGGACTAGCAGCAGATACGCAGTATTTT.

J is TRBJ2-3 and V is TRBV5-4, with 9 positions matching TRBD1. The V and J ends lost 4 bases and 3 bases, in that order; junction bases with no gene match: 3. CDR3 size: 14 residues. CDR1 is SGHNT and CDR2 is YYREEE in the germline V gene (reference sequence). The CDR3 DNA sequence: TGTGCCAGCAGCCCCGGACAGGGGACAGATACGCAGTATTTT. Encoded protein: CASSPGQGTDTQYF.

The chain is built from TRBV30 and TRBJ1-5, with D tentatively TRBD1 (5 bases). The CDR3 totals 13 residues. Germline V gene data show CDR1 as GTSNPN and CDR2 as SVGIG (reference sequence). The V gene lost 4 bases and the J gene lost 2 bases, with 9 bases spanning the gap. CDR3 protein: CAWNGGGNQPQHF. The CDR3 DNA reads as TGTGCCTGGAACGGGGGAGGCAATCAGCCCCAGCATTTT.

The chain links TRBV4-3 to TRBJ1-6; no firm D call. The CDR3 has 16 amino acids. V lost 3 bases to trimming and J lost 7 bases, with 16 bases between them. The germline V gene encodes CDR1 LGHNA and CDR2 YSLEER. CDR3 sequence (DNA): TGCGCCAGCAGCCAGGAAGAGCGCAGCCCGAATTCACCCCTCCACTTT. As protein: CASSQEERSPNSPLHF.

This chain's CDR3 is CATSRDRVGSYEQYF. CDR3 coding DNA: TGTGCCACCAGCCGGGACAGGGTGGGGTCCTACGAGCAGTACTTC. J is TRBJ2-7 and V is TRBV15, with 9 bases matching TRBD1. Germline lookup yields CDR1 LNHNV and CDR2 YYDKDF (reference sequence). This CDR3 has 15 amino acids. After removal of 5 bases from V and 1 base from J, the junction contained 6 bases not matched to a gene.

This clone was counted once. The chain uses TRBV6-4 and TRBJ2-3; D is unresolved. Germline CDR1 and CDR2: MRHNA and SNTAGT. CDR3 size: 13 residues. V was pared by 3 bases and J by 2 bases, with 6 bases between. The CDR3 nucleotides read TGTGCCAGCAGTGAAAGAGCCACAGATACGCAGTATTTT. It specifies CASSERATDTQYF.

CDR3 residues: CASSPGQGGGNTIYF. The CDR3 DNA is TGTGCCAGCAGTCCGGGACAGGGGGGTGGAAACACCATATATTTT. The V gene is TRBV6-5, the J gene TRBJ1-3; TRBD1 aligns across 11 bases. This CDR3 is built from 15 residues. The V and J ends lost 5 bases and 3 bases, in that order; junction bases with no gene match: 3. CDR1 is MNHEY, CDR2 SVGAGI, per germline.

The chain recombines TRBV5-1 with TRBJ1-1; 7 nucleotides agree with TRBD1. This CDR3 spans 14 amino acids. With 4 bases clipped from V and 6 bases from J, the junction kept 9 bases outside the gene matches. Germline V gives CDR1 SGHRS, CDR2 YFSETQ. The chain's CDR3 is CASSLGQARAEAFF. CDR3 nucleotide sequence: TGCGCCAGCAGCCTCGGACAGGCTCGGGCTGAAGCTTTCTTT.

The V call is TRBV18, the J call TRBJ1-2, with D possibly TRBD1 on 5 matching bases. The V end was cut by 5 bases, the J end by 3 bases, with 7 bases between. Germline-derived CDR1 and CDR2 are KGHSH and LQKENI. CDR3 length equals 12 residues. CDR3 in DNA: TGTGCCAGCTCATCGACAGACTATGGCTACACCTTC. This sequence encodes CASSSTDYGYTF.

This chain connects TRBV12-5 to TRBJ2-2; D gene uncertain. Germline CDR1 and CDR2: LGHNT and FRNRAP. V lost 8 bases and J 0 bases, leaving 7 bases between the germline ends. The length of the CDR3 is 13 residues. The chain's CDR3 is CASQAPNTGELFF. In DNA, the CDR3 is TGTGCTAGTCAGGCTCCGAACACCGGGGAGCTGTTTTTT.

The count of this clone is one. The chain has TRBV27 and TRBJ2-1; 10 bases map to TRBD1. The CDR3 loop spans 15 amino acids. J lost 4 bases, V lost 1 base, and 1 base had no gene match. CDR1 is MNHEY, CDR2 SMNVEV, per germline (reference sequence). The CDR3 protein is CASSLWGQGYNEQFF. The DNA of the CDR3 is TGTGCCAGCAGTTTATGGGGACAGGGGTACAATGAGCAGTTCTTC.

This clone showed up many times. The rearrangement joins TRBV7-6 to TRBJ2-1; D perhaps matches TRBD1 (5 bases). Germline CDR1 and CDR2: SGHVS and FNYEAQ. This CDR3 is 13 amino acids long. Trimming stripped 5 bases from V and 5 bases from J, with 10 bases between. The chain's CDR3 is CASSADTNNEQFF. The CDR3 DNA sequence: TGTGCCAGCAGCGCGGACACCAACAATGAGCAGTTCTTC.

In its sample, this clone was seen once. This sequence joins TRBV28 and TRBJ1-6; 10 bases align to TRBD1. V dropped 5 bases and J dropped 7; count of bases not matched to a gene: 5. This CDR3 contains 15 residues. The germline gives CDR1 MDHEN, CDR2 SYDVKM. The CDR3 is CASSGGQGENSPLHF. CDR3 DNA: TGTGCCAGCAGTGGAGGACAGGGGGAAAATTCACCCCTCCACTTT.

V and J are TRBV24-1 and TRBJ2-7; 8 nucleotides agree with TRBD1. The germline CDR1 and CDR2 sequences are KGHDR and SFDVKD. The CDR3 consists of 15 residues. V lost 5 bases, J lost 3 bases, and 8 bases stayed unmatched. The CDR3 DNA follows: TGTGCCACCAGTGCCTCCGGGACAGGAGTCTACGAGCAGTACTTC. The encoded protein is CATSASGTGVYEQYF.

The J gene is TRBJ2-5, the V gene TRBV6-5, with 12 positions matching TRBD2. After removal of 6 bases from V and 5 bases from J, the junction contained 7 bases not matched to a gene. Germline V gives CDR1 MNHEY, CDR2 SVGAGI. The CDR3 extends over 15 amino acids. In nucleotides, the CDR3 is TGTGCCAGCAGCCCCAGTCTAGCGGGGGGGGAGACCCAGTACTTC. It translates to CASSPSLAGGETQYF.

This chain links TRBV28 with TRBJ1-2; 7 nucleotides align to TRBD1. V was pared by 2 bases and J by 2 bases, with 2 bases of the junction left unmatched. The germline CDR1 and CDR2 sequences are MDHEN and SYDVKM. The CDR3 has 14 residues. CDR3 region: CASSLGTVNYGYTF. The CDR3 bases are TGTGCCAGCAGTTTAGGGACAGTGAACTATGGCTACACCTTC.

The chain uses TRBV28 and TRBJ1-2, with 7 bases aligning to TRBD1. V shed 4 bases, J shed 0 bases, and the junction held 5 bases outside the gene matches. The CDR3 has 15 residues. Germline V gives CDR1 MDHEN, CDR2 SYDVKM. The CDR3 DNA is TGTGCCAGCAGTTCCTCCGGGACAGCTAACTATGGCTACACCTTC. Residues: CASSSSGTANYGYTF.

The CDR3 coding sequence is TGTGCCGGAGAGACAGGGATGATTGGAAACACCATATATTTT. It yields the protein CAGETGMIGNTIYF. The V gene is TRBV30, the J gene TRBJ1-3; 7 bases are shared with TRBD1. V lost 8 bases and J lost 3; bases outside the gene matches: 10. The CDR3 is 14 residues long. Germline V gene data show CDR1 as GTSNPN and CDR2 as SVGIG (reference sequence). Complete variable domain (other parts from reference TRBV30 and TRBJ1-3): SQTIHQWPATLVQPVGSPLSLECTVEGTSNPNLYWYRQAAGRGLQLLFYSVGIGQISSEVPQNLSASRPQDRQFILSSKKLLLSDSGFYLCAGETGMIGNTIYFGEGSWLTVV.

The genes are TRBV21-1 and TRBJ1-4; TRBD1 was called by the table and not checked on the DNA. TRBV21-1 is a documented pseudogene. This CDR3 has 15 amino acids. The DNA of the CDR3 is TGTGCCAGCAGCACTAGGGGACAGGCAAATGAAAAACTGTTTTTT. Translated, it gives CASSTRGQANEKLFF.

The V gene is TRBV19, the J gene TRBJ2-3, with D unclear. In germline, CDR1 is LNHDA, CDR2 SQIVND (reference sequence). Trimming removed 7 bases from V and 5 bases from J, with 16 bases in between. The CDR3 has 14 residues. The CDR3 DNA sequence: TGTGCCAGTACTCGGCGGCAAAGAGGAGATACGCAGTATTTT. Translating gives CASTRRQRGDTQYF.

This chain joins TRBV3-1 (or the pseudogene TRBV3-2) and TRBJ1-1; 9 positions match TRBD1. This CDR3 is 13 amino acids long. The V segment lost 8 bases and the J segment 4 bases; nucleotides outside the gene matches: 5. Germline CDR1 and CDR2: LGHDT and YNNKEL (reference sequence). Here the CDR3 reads CASDRGKGTEAFF. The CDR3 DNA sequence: TGTGCCAGCGACAGGGGGAAGGGCACTGAAGCTTTCTTT.

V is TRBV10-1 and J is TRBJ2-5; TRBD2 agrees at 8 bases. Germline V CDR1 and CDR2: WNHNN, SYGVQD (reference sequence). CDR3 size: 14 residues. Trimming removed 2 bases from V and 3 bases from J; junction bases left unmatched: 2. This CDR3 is CASSENGGEETQYF. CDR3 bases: TGCGCCAGCAGTGAGAACGGGGGGGAAGAGACCCAGTACTTC.

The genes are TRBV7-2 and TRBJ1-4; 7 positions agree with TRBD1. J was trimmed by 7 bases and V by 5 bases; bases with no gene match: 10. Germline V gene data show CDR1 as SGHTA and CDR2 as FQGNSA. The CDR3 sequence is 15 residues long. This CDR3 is CASSTQTGNGEKLFF. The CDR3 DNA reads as TGTGCCAGCAGCACCCAGACAGGGAACGGTGAAAAACTGTTTTTT.

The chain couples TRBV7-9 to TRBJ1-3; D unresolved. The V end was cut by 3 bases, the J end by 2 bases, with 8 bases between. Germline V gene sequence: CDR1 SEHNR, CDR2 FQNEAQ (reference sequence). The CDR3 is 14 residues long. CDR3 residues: CASSLAATGNTIYF. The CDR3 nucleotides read TGTGCCAGCAGCTTGGCGGCGACTGGAAACACCATATATTTT.

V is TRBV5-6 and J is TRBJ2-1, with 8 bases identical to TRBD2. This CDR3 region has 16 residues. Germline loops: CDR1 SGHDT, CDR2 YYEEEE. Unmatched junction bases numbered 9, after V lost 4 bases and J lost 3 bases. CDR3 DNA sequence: TGTGCCAGCAGCCCGGACGGGAGGGTCTTCTACAATGAGCAGTTCTTC. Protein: CASSPDGRVFYNEQFF.

CDR3: CASSDQGSGLKQYF. The CDR3 region has the DNA TGTGCCAGCAGCGACCAGGGTTCCGGTCTTAAGCAGTACTTC. The chain couples TRBV3-1 (or the pseudogene TRBV3-2) to TRBJ2-7; TRBD1 might be the D (5 bases). Germline values: CDR1 LGHDT, CDR2 YNNKEL (reference sequence). Trimming removed 5 bases from V and 8 bases from J, with 19 bases in between. The CDR3 length is 14 residues.